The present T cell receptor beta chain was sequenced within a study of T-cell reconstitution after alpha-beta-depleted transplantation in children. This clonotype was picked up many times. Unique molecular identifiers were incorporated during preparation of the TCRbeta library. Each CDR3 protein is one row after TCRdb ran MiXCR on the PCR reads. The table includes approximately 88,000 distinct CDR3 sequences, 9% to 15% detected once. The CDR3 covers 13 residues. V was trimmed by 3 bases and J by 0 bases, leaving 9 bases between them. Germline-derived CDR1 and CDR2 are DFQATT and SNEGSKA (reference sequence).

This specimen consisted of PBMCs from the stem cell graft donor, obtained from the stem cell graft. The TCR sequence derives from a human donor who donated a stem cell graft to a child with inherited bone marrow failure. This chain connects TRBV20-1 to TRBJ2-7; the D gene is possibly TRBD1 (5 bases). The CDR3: CSARGPDSYEQYF. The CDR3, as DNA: TGCAGTGCTAGGGGGCCCGACTCCTACGAGCAGTACTTC.